The clone carrying this T cell receptor (beta chain) was seen a handful of times. Its antigen is not known. This entry comes from a study of T cell repertoires in cytomegalovirus infection. Overall study: Newly reported HLA-C-restricted and thoroughly characterized HLA-B-restricted CMV epitopes were employed. A matching HLA type, together with CMV infection, was signaled by public TCR beta signatures. Study-level findings and limits: Cumulative frequency (of public TCR beta family members) identified carriers of CMV plus the relevant HLA.

V lost 3 bases, J lost 1 base, and 5 bases stayed unmatched. The CDR3 has 15 amino acids. Germline lookup yields CDR1 MDHEN and CDR2 SYDVKM. Using its own MiXCR run on the reads, TCRdb lists one record per CDR3 protein. The data hold some 940,000 distinct CDR3 sequences, with approximately 30% observed a single time. The V call is TRBV28, the J call TRBJ2-5; 7 bases map to TRBD1. Specimen: cultured CD8+ T cells from PBMCs, collected from culture after CMV antigen stimulation. The sequence derives from a human donor in good health (CMV status not recorded). Some clones in this sample may be carry-over from other donors' samples. CDR3 coding DNA: TGTGCCAGCAGTTTGGAAGGGGACAGCCAAGAGACCCAGTACTTC. Encoded protein: CASSLEGDSQETQYF.